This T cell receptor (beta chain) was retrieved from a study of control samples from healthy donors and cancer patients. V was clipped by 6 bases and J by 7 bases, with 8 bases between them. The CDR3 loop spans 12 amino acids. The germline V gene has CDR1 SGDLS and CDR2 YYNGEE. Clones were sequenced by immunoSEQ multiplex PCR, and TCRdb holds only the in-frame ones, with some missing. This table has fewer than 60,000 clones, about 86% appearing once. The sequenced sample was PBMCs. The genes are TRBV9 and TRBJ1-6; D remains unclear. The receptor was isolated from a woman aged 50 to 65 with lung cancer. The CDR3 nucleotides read TGTGCCAGCAATTTGGAGAATTCACCCCTCCACTTT. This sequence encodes CASNLENSPLHF.